These 21 T cell receptor beta chains were sequenced from one sample in a study of cytotoxic CD8 clonotypes in ibrutinib-treated CLL. Clones were sequenced by immunoSEQ multiplex PCR, and TCRdb holds only the in-frame ones, with some missing. The sample yields around 140,000 clones, 76% seen once. Sequences were derived from PBMCs, sampled after 24 months of ibrutinib treatment. These TCRs come from a human donor with chronic lymphocytic leukemia.

V usage is TRBV5-1 and J usage is TRBJ2-6; no definite D call. The length of the CDR3 is 13 residues. V lost 5 bases and J lost 2, with 5 bases in between. Germline V gives CDR1 SGHRS, CDR2 YFSETQ. The CDR3 sequence is CASRDAGANVLTF. The CDR3 DNA reads as TGCGCCAGCAGAGACGCTGGGGCCAACGTCCTGACTTTC.

This clone was recorded a few times. This chain connects TRBV6-4 to TRBJ2-3; D not resolved. This CDR3 region has 13 residues. Per the germline V gene, CDR1 is MRHNA and CDR2 is SNTAGT. Trimming shortened V by 2 bases and J by 3 bases, and 6 bases separated the two germline ends. The CDR3 coding sequence is TGTGCCAGCAGTGACGCCGCGACAGATACGCAGTATTTT. The encoded protein is CASSDAATDTQYF.

This CDR3 reads CSVPGTGGLWTEAFF. CDR3 nucleotide sequence: TGCAGCGTCCCCGGGACAGGGGGTTTGTGGACTGAAGCTTTCTTT. This chain connects TRBV29-1 to TRBJ1-1, with TRBD1 identical over 11 bases. CDR1 and CDR2 (germline): SQVTM, ANQGSEA. This CDR3 contains 15 residues. V gave up 6 bases and J gave up 5 bases; unmatched junction bases: 11.

The rearrangement uses TRBV13 and TRBJ2-1; TRBD2 matches 10 bases. The CDR3 length is 16 residues. Germline V gene lookup returns CDR1 PRHDT and CDR2 FYEKMQ (reference sequence). The J segment lost 9 bases and the V segment lost 5 bases, leaving 13 bases of the junction unmatched. CDR3 nucleotide sequence: TGTGCCAGCAGCCCGAGGGGAGCGGGAGGGCCGGGTGAGCAGTTCTTC. This translates into CASSPRGAGGPGEQFF.

DNA for the CDR3: TGTGCCAGCAGCTTGGATGCTAGCGGGGGATTCACAGATACGCAGTATTTT. Translation gives CASSLDASGGFTDTQYF. This chain uses TRBV5-4 with TRBJ2-3; 10 bases are a match to TRBD2. The CDR3 totals 17 residues. CDR1 and CDR2 from the germline V gene are SGHNT and YYREEE (reference sequence). V was pared by 0 bases and J by 2 bases, with 6 bases of the junction left unmatched.

The chain links TRBV11-2 to TRBJ2-3; D is unclear. The CDR3 covers 17 residues. The germline CDR1 and CDR2 sequences are SGHAT and FQNNGV. V was clipped by 0 bases and J by 0 bases, with 13 bases between them. CDR3 DNA: TGTGCCAGCAGCTTAGATGGGTGGCCGGCTAGCACAGATACGCAGTATTTT. As protein: CASSLDGWPASTDTQYF.

The genes are TRBV29-1 and TRBJ1-6; D might be TRBD1 (5 bases). CDR1 is SQVTM and CDR2 is ANQGSEA in the germline V gene. V lost 8 bases to trimming and J lost 0 bases, with 11 bases between them. The CDR3 covers 14 residues. CDR3 amino acids: CSTRDGSYNSPLHF. The CDR3 DNA reads TGCAGCACCAGGGACGGCTCCTATAATTCACCCCTCCACTTT.

The rearrangement uses TRBV5-1 and TRBJ1-4; D unclear. The germline CDR1 and CDR2 sequences are SGHRS and YFSETQ. The CDR3 has 16 residues. V was pared by 0 bases and J by 5 bases, with 14 bases between. CDR3 in DNA: TGCGCCAGCAGCTTGGCCGGTGGCGGAATAAATGAAAAACTGTTTTTT. This translates into CASSLAGGGINEKLFF.

The V gene is TRBV9, the J gene TRBJ1-2; maybe TRBD1 (5 bases). The CDR3 consists of 18 residues. V lost 1 base, J lost 3 bases, and 22 bases lay in between. Germline V gene lookup returns CDR1 SGDLS and CDR2 YYNGEE. The CDR3 DNA follows: TGTGCCAGCAGCGTACGGTACCAGGGAAGCGGAGTAGACTATGGCTACACCTTC. Its protein is CASSVRYQGSGVDYGYTF.

This chain connects TRBV11-2 to TRBJ2-7; 9 bases match TRBD1. With V trimmed by 4 bases and J by 0 bases, 13 bases remained unmatched. Germline V CDR1 and CDR2: SGHAT, FQNNGV. The CDR3 is 18 amino acids. CDR3 loop: CASSSGTGLYTSSYEQYF. The CDR3 region has the DNA TGTGCCAGCAGCTCCGGGACAGGGTTGTACACGAGCTCCTACGAGCAGTACTTC.

CDR3 region: CASSGPPGDTEAFF. CDR3 DNA sequence: TGTGCCAGTAGTGGCCCTCCGGGGGACACTGAAGCTTTCTTT. The J gene is TRBJ1-1, the V gene TRBV19; possibly TRBD1 for D (5 bases). Trimming shortened V by 5 bases and J by 3 bases, and 13 bases separated the two germline ends. This CDR3 contains 14 residues. Germline V gene lookup returns CDR1 LNHDA and CDR2 SQIVND (reference sequence).

As to this clone: The sample has other DNA sequences that encode this CDR3 too. The rearrangement uses TRBV10-3 and TRBJ2-7; TRBD1 might be the D (6 bases). V was pared by 8 bases and J by 0 bases, with 8 bases between. Germline V gene lookup returns CDR1 ENHRY and CDR2 SYGVKD. CDR3 length equals 12 residues. As DNA, the CDR3 is TGTGCCATCGGGGGCAGCTCCTACGAGCAGTACTTC. Amino acid sequence: CAIGGSSYEQYF.

The chain carries TRBV6-4 and TRBJ2-7, with 9 bases lining up with TRBD1. CDR3 length: 17 residues. The junction had 14 bases not matched to a gene; V was cut back by 4 bases and J by 4 bases. The germline V gene has CDR1 MRHNA and CDR2 SNTAGT. CDR3 coding DNA: TGTGCCAGCAGTGGGGTTCCCGGGACAGGGACGCGGTACGAGCAGTACTTC. Translation: CASSGVPGTGTRYEQYF.

This clone appeared a few times. V gene TRBV2 combines with J gene TRBJ1-1; D may be TRBD1 (5 bases). V was clipped by 6 bases and J by 5 bases, with 13 bases between them. CDR3 length equals 13 residues. The germline gives CDR1 SNHLY, CDR2 FYNNEI. CDR3 residues: CASSPPGGTEAFF. The CDR3 bases are TGTGCCAGCAGCCCGCCCGGGGGAACTGAAGCTTTCTTT.

The rearrangement uses TRBV4-3 and TRBJ1-1, with 7 nucleotides matching TRBD1. V dropped 4 bases and J dropped 3; count of bases not matched to a gene: 8. The CDR3 spans 15 residues. Germline values: CDR1 LGHNA, CDR2 YSLEER. CDR3 amino acids: CASSPRQGWDTEAFF. The CDR3 DNA follows: TGCGCCAGCAGCCCCCGACAGGGTTGGGACACTGAAGCTTTCTTT.

The chain is built from TRBV19 and TRBJ1-4, with D maybe TRBD1 (5 bases). The germline V and J ends were trimmed by 9 bases and 8 bases, with 19 bases remaining between them. Per the germline V gene, CDR1 is LNHDA and CDR2 is SQIVND (reference sequence). CDR3 size: 14 residues. The CDR3, as DNA: TGTGCCAGCACCAGGGCGGGACGGGCGGAAAAACTGTTTTTT. Translation: CASTRAGRAEKLFF.

This sequence joins TRBV2 and TRBJ1-2, with a tentative D call TRBD1 (5 bases). With 2 bases removed from V and 8 bases from J, the gap between germline ends came to 9 bases. Germline CDR1 and CDR2: SNHLY and FYNNEI. The CDR3 loop spans 12 amino acids. This CDR3 reads CASSEQGRGYTF. DNA of the CDR3: TGTGCCAGCAGTGAACAGGGACGCGGCTACACCTTC.

The chain employs TRBV7-9 and TRBJ1-5; a weak D match, TRBD1 (6 bases). V gave up 5 bases and J gave up 3 bases, with 11 bases separating them. The germline CDR1 and CDR2 sequences are SEHNR and FQNEAQ (reference sequence). This CDR3 is 14 amino acids long. In nucleotides, the CDR3 is TGTGCCAGCAGCCCCTCAGGGGACAATCAGCCCCAGCATTTT. It encodes CASSPSGDNQPQHF.

This clone has a handful of counts. The CDR3 DNA reads as TGTGCCAGCAGGGTACGGGCCCTGAATTCACCCCTCCACTTT. Its translation is CASRVRALNSPLHF. This chain joins TRBV6-5 and TRBJ1-6; D unresolved. V was clipped by 6 bases and J by 7 bases, with 13 bases between them. This CDR3 has 14 residues. The V gene's germline CDR1 is MNHEY and CDR2 SVGAGI.

The V call is TRBV11-2, the J call TRBJ1-2, with 7 positions matching TRBD1. In germline, CDR1 is SGHAT, CDR2 FQNNGV. The V segment lost 7 bases and the J segment 6 bases; nucleotides outside the gene matches: 2. The CDR3 contains 11 residues. CDR3 DNA sequence: TGTGCCAGCACAGGGGGACATGGCTACACCTTC. Translated: CASTGGHGYTF. The variable domain in full, completed from reference TRBV11-2 and TRBJ1-2, reads EAGVAQSPRYKIIEKRQSVAFWCNPISGHATLYWYQQILGQGPKLLIQFQNNGVVDDSQLPKDRFSAERLKGVDSTLKIQPAKLEDSAVYLCASTGGHGYTFGSGTRLTVV.

The chain combines TRBV19 with TRBJ2-7; D perhaps matches TRBD2 (5 bases). Trimming took 4 bases from V and 3 from J, leaving 16 bases between them. Germline values: CDR1 LNHDA, CDR2 SQIVND (reference sequence). The length of the CDR3 is 15 residues. The CDR3 protein is CASSTGFSAGYEQYF. Here the CDR3 DNA reads TGTGCCAGTAGTACGGGATTCTCGGCGGGCTACGAGCAGTACTTC.